This T cell receptor beta chain was observed in a study of shared clonotypes between healthy human individuals. This clone was counted only a few times. Germline-derived CDR1 and CDR2 are SGHDN and FVKESK. The J segment lost 6 bases and the V segment lost 4 bases, leaving 13 bases of the junction unmatched. The CDR3 length is 17 residues. Assay: immunoSEQ multiplex PCR; the TCRdb copy retains only in-frame clones and omits some. Here the sample spans roughly 1 million clones, under 80% being singletons. The receptor's source is a man in his late teens or twenties in good health. The sample was memory CD4+ T cells sorted from blood. As to subset: CD45RA-negative fraction. The chain joins TRBV14 to TRBJ2-1, with 9 bases aligning to TRBD2. The CDR3 coding sequence is TGTGCCAGCAGCCCCGCCAGCGGGAGGTTGCTTTTCAATGAGCAGTTCTTC. It codes for CASSPASGRLLFNEQFF.